What follows is one T cell receptor (beta chain) and its context. Its antigen is still unknown. Per-nucleotide qualities are absent, and no much larger clonotype sits a single base away. The data derive from a study of neurological immune-mediated disorders (dated by TCRdb to between 2018 and 2020). Study-wide context: Among the approximately 35 multiple sclerosis patients, some 31 had relapsing-remitting MS and 3 had secondary progressive MS. The study compared peripheral blood TCR-beta repertoires of HTLV-I-associated myelopathy (HAM/TSP) patients, multiple sclerosis patients and healthy controls using UMI-based sequencing. Alongside PBMC samples, the set of about 100 TCR-beta libraries contained longitudinal samples, technical triplicates, and paired CD4+ and CD8+ T-cell subsets that had been sorted. The cohort included 60 to 70 subjects: 14 with HAM/TSP, roughly 35 with multiple sclerosis, and approximately 20 healthy controls.

Overall results and qualifications from the work: The MS cluster showed no association with clinical or MRI features, and the authors stated that larger cohorts are needed. In phylogenetic analysis, the repertoires of 18 of 34 MS patients grouped into a cluster of related CDR3 sequences, which suggests a possible signature at the repertoire level. No identical CDR3 amino acid sequences were shared among expanded clones across subjects, suggesting private TCR-beta repertoires in all groups. TCR clonal expansion was highest in HAM/TSP patients and lowest in MS patients, with MS patients falling below even healthy controls.

The CDR3 numbers 13 residues from cysteine through phenylalanine. Just CDR3 DNA is preserved here, 39 bases in frame from base 1. As encoded in the germline V gene (reference sequence), CDR1 is DFQATT while CDR2 is SNEGSKA. cDNA was synthesized by template-switch 5'RACE using a primer with a 10-nucleotide random unique molecular identifier that tagged each TCR transcript. Each sequencing run produced over 160 million TCR-beta sequences covering 15-18 subjects. The RNeasy kit was used for extraction of total RNA. The KAPA Real-time Library Amplification kit was used to amplify TCR-beta VDJ regions with primers for the TCR constant region and the 5'RACE anchor. Sample indexes and Illumina adaptors were added in a first PCR, and a second PCR then increased library yield. After Ampure bead purification, the TCR product of roughly 650 bp was size-selected on a 2% E-gel SizeSelection system. Before pooling, libraries had their quality checked on a Bioanalyzer, their concentration measured with Qubit, and their quantity determined with the Kapa Library Quantification kit. An Illumina HiSeq 2500 was used to sequence the libraries paired-end at 2 x 150 bp. To increase sequence diversity, about 25-31% phiX was spiked into each library pool. From the authors' description of their analysis: The UMI-based MiGEC pipeline processed quality-filtered reads and removed over 80% of raw TCR sequences during error correction. IMGT germline references were used for aligning VDJ genes, and each clonotype was defined as a unique CDR3 amino acid sequence together with its V-J genes. Clonal expansion, Shannon diversity, and CDR3 relatedness (CalcPairwiseDistances, ClusterSamples) were evaluated with VDJtools, and phylogenetic trees were built with CLCbio workbench. Clones with at least 8 unique UMIs were defined as expanded, with this threshold being based on coefficient-of-variation modelling across technical triplicates. TCRdb reanalyzed the raw reads on its own, using fastp at Q25 for trimming and MiXCR for clone calling, and kept in-frame beta chains. Every distinct CDR3 protein forms one entry, paired with its most common genes and DNA. The V and J calls and clone size come from TCRdb's table, not from the authors' own analysis. This sample gives about 46,000 distinct CDR3 sequences in total; 1.5% to 2% of them show up just once. The ten largest clones add up to around 2% of the sample.

For unsorted PBMC libraries, 2 million PBMCs were used after storage in RNAlater at -80 degrees C until RNA extraction. The multiple sclerosis patients were enrolled in a US clinical protocol that evaluated disease progression with magnetic resonance imaging. Peripheral blood was subjected to Ficoll-Hypaque density gradient centrifugation to isolate PBMCs, which were then cryopreserved in liquid nitrogen. The chain couples TRBV20-1 to TRBJ2-1; 12 bases in the middle match TRBD2. The specimen was PBMCs. The TCR sequence derives from a woman between 35 and 50 years old with multiple sclerosis. The CDR3 sequence is CTPGLAGNNEQFF. The DNA sequence reads TGCACCCCCGGACTAGCGGGGAACAATGAGCAGTTCTTC.